This TCR beta chain is from a study of blood T cell repertoires in COVID-19. Study in general: Both acute and convalescent COVID-19 samples were obtained from the United States, Italy and Spain. From T cells, B-cell-depleted T cells, or PBMCs came the material, which was cDNA or gDNA.

In germline, CDR1 is KGHSH, CDR2 LQKENI. The germline V and J ends were trimmed by 4 bases and 0 bases, with 28 bases remaining between them. The CDR3 totals 21 residues. Authors' analysis steps: Estimates of nucleated cell counts were drawn from the amplification of reference gene primers. Method: immunoSEQ multiplex PCR; TCRdb's copy keeps in-frame clones and lacks some. V and J calls and clone size are given by that table; D and trimming were obtained from the DNA. The table shows fewer than 140,000 clones, with about 79% occurring only once. The sequence was collected from an elderly man with COVID-19, enrolled during active disease. The gene calls are TRBV18 and TRBJ1-3; D gene uncertain. The sequenced sample consisted of peripheral blood. Here the CDR3 reads CASSQRETRLKTDYSGNTIYF. DNA for the CDR3: TGTGCCAGCTCACAACGGGAAACGCGACTGAAGACTGACTACTCTGGAAACACCATATATTTT.